This T cell receptor beta chain was captured in a study of T cells in Graves' hyperthyroidism and ophthalmopathy. CDR1 is MDHEN and CDR2 is SYDVKM in the germline V gene. The ends were cut back, 2 bases at V and 0 bases at J, with 10 bases in the middle. The CDR3 consists of 15 residues. RNA transcripts gave rise to amplified TCR beta CDR3 regions. TCR CDR3 regions were first amplified by RT-PCR with HTBI primers. TCRdb analysed the multiplex PCR reads with MiXCR anew, one entry per CDR3 protein. Of around 300,000 distinct CDR3 sequences listed, about an eighth were seen once; the top ten hold roughly 7.5%. This clonotype was seen ten or more times. Diagnosing involved the use of clinical symptoms, serum thyroxine and TRAb, thyroid ultrasound and orbital computed tomography.

J is TRBJ1-1 and V is TRBV28; D gene uncertain. Sequenced material: blood. The receptor comes from a young woman with Graves' hyperthyroidism that later progressed to Graves' ophthalmopathy. The CDR3 region has the DNA TGTGCCAGCAGTTTACTATCGCGGATGAACACTGAAGCTTTCTTT. Its translation: CASSLLSRMNTEAFF. Full variable domain (rest looked up from reference TRBV28 and TRBJ1-1): DVKVTQSSRYLVKRTGEKVFLECVQDMDHENMFWYRQDPGLGLRLIYFSYDVKMKEKGDIPEGYSVSREKKERFSLILESASTNQTSMYLCASSLLSRMNTEAFFGQGTRLTVV.